The 27 T cell receptor beta chains in this list originate from one sample, sequenced in a study of regulatory T cells in long-lasting Graves disease. Both iRepertoire HTBI primers and Arm-PCR of CDR3 regions were used to build the TCR beta libraries. TCRdb re-analysed the multiplex PCR reads in MiXCR, keeping a single row per CDR3 protein. The table includes under 500,000 distinct CDR3 sequences, about 20% detected once. Indicated time point: persistent/refractory GD, antithyroid drugs over 5 years with positive TRAb. The TCR library was made from RNA extracted from PBMCs. The sample in question was peripheral blood mononuclear cells (PBMCs), obtained when the disease was refractory, from a patient treated with antithyroid drugs. These receptors all come from a female donor with Graves disease.

This clonotype was detected many times. J is TRBJ1-4 and V is TRBV6-1; maybe TRBD1 (6 bases). The CDR3 has 15 amino acids. Germline CDR1 reads MNHNS; CDR2 reads SASEGT. Trimming took 6 bases from V and 0 from J, leaving 11 bases between them. CDR3 sequence: CASRSNRATNEKLFF. CDR3 sequence (DNA): TGTGCCAGCAGAAGTAACAGGGCAACTAATGAAAAACTGTTTTTT.

This clonotype was found a few times. The gene calls are TRBV7-6 and TRBJ2-5; D is ambiguous. Looked up from germline, CDR1 is SGHVS and CDR2 is FNYEAQ. The CDR3 runs 13 residues. V was cut by 5 bases and J by 5 bases, with 12 bases left in between. The DNA of the CDR3 is TGTGCCAGCAGCCCTAGTTGGGGTGAGACCCAGTACTTC. Encoded protein: CASSPSWGETQYF.

This clonotype has a count of ten or more. The junction differs from germline at one of its ends, possibly a read error. The chain has TRBV6-4 and TRBJ2-3; possible D gene TRBD2, 6 bases. The CDR3 covers 15 residues. Germline V gene data show CDR1 as MRHNA and CDR2 as SNTAGT. Here the CDR3 DNA reads TGTGCCAGCAGTTACTCGGCGGGATCGTTAGATACGCAGTATTTT. Its translation: CASSYSAGSLDTQYF.

In the case of this clonotype: A far bigger clonotype differs at one base, so this is likely a read error. The chain joins TRBV6-4 to TRBJ1-5; weak D call: TRBD1 (6 bases). Germline V lookup: CDR1 MRHNA, CDR2 SNTAGT. Trimming pared 4 bases from V and 7 bases from J, leaving 11 bases between. This CDR3 has 13 amino acids. The CDR3 nucleotides read TGTGCCAGCAGTGCCGCAGGGGACCAGCCCCAGCATTTT. It encodes CASSAAGDQPQHF.

This clonotype was detected many times. The chain has TRBV6-1 and TRBJ1-2; a weak D match, TRBD1 (5 bases). V lost 6 bases to trimming and J lost 0 bases, with 11 bases between them. The CDR3 totals 14 residues. Germline CDR1 and CDR2: MNHNS and SASEGT. The CDR3 coding sequence is TGTGCCAGCAGCTGGGACGGGACTAACTATGGCTACACCTTC. As protein: CASSWDGTNYGYTF.

V gene TRBV19 combines with J gene TRBJ1-2; D may be TRBD1 (5 bases). CDR1 LNHDA and CDR2 SQIVND come from the germline V gene (reference sequence). The CDR3 has 13 residues. The V end lost 5 bases, the J end lost 8 bases, and 15 bases lay between the germline ends. In DNA form, the CDR3 reads TGTGCCAGTAGTCTACAGGATCCCGGGGGCTACACCTTC. Its protein product is CASSLQDPGGYTF.

This clonotype was seen only a few times. CDR3 DNA sequence: TGTGCCAGTAGTATGCGGGACTTCTACGAGCAGTACTTC. Amino acids: CASSMRDFYEQYF. The chain employs TRBV19 and TRBJ2-7, with D maybe TRBD2 (6 bases). There are 13 residues in the CDR3. The germline V and J ends were trimmed by 3 bases and 3 bases, with 9 bases remaining between them. Germline-derived CDR1 and CDR2 are LNHDA and SQIVND (reference sequence).

A remark on this clonotype: Its ends do not fully match the called genes, so a read error is possible. V usage is TRBV5-1 and J usage is TRBJ2-7; no clear D gene. In germline, CDR1 is SGHRS, CDR2 YFSETQ. This CDR3 comprises 12 residues. The CDR3 reads CASSSLEREQYF. The CDR3 DNA is TGTGCCAGCAGCTCACTCGAGAGGGAGCAGTACTTC.

This rearrangement joins TRBV9 to TRBJ2-2; D might be TRBD2 (6 bases). Germline V lookup: CDR1 SGDLS, CDR2 YYNGEE. V gave up 0 bases and J gave up 7 bases, with 13 bases separating them. This CDR3 comprises 15 residues. Written as DNA, the CDR3 is TGTGCCAGCAGCGTAGCCTCGGGAGTGATCGGGGAGCTGTTTTTT. Translation: CASSVASGVIGELFF.

This clonotype was found a few times. The chain combines TRBV10-3 with TRBJ1-4, with 10 bases aligning to TRBD1. From germline, CDR1 is ENHRY and CDR2 SYGVKD. V lost 8 bases and J lost 7; bases outside the gene matches: 16. The CDR3 spans 17 residues. The CDR3 loop is CAIAAGQGEGEGEKLFF. CDR3 bases: TGTGCCATCGCCGCCGGACAGGGGGAAGGAGAGGGTGAAAAACTGTTTTTT.

This clonotype has just one count. Here the CDR3 omits its conserved ending phenylalanine or tryptophan, so a read error is the likely source. V usage is TRBV7-6 and J usage is TRBJ1-4; TRBD1 matches at 7 bases. This CDR3 is built from 15 residues. The ends lost 5 bases at V and 4 bases at J; junction bases unmatched: 7. Germline CDR1 and CDR2: SGHVS and FNYEAQ. CDR3 in amino acids: CASSARQGHNEKLFL. In DNA form, the CDR3 reads TGTGCCAGCAGCGCTCGACAGGGACATAATGAAAAACTGTTTCTT.

Notes on this clonotype: This may arise from a read error, as a much more abundant clone is one base away. V usage is TRBV27 and J usage is TRBJ2-7, with 10 bases that match TRBD2. The CDR3 sequence is 16 residues long. The V gene's germline CDR1 is MNHEY and CDR2 SMNVEV (reference sequence). In DNA form, the CDR3 reads TGTGCCGGCAGTGGGTCTAGCGGGAGTCCCTCCTACGAGCAGTACTTC. Its protein is CAGSGSSGSPSYEQYF.

This chain uses TRBV9 with TRBJ1-5; maybe TRBD1 (5 bases). Germline CDR1 is SGDLS and CDR2 is YYNGEE. Trimming pared 2 bases from V and 7 bases from J, leaving 13 bases between. The CDR3 has 14 amino acids. DNA for the CDR3: TGTGCCAGCAGCGTCGGCAGGGACGGCCAGCCCCAGCATTTT. Amino acids: CASSVGRDGQPQHF.

The chain links TRBV5-4 to TRBJ2-2, with D perhaps TRBD2 (6 bases). V lost 5 bases and J lost 4, with 9 bases in between. The CDR3 loop spans 13 amino acids. Germline-derived CDR1 and CDR2 are SGHNT and YYREEE (reference sequence). CDR3 in amino acids: CASRTEGTGELFF. DNA of the CDR3: TGTGCCAGCAGGACGGAGGGCACCGGGGAGCTGTTTTTT.

Points on this clonotype: A read error may be the cause here, since a much bigger clone is one base away. The chain recombines TRBV28 with TRBJ1-6; D remains ambiguous. There are 15 residues in the CDR3. CDR1 is MDHEN and CDR2 is SYDVKM in the germline V gene. The CDR3 DNA reads as TGTTCCAGCAGTTTATCGGGAAATGGCAATTCACCCCTCCACTTT. Protein product: CSSSLSGNGNSPLHF.

This clonotype occurred a few times. This chain uses TRBV10-3 with TRBJ1-1; possibly TRBD1 for D (6 bases). The CDR3 covers 15 residues. Trimming cost V 0 bases and J 1 base, with 9 bases left between them. Germline CDR1 reads ENHRY; CDR2 reads SYGVKD. This chain's CDR3 is CAISESATGNTEAFF. CDR3 DNA: TGTGCCATCAGTGAGTCTGCGACAGGGAACACTGAAGCTTTCTTT.

This clonotype was detected only a few times. This chain links TRBV27 with TRBJ2-3, with D hard to call. From germline, CDR1 is MNHEY and CDR2 SMNVEV (reference sequence). This CDR3 has 12 amino acids. V shed 1 base and J shed 5 bases, with 4 bases lying between them. The DNA for the CDR3 is TGTGCCAGCAGTTTATTGGAAGATACGCAGTATTTT. Residues: CASSLLEDTQYF.

J is TRBJ2-1 and V is TRBV18; no clear D. This CDR3 contains 17 residues. With 2 bases removed from V and 0 bases from J, the gap between germline ends came to 14 bases. Germline CDR1 is KGHSH and CDR2 is LQKENI. CDR3 bases: TGTGCCAGCTCACCAGGGCTCACGCTATCCTCCTACAATGAGCAGTTCTTC. It yields the protein CASSPGLTLSSYNEQFF.

The CDR3 bases are TGTGCCAGCAGCGTAGATGAAAGGAGCTCCTACGAGCAGTACTTC. As protein: CASSVDERSSYEQYF. The rearrangement joins TRBV9 to TRBJ2-7; D not certain. The germline V and J ends were trimmed by 0 bases and 0 bases, with 10 bases remaining between them. The CDR3 sequence is 15 residues long. The germline V gene encodes CDR1 SGDLS and CDR2 YYNGEE.

This clonotype was detected ten times or more. J is TRBJ2-7 and V is TRBV28; D possibly corresponds to TRBD2 (5 bases). The CDR3 contains 15 residues. The germline V gene encodes CDR1 MDHEN and CDR2 SYDVKM. Trimming took off 1 base at V and 6 bases at J, with 16 bases between the two ends. The CDR3 here is CASSLSAGPLSEQYF. The CDR3 DNA reads as TGTGCCAGCAGTTTATCTGCGGGCCCTTTAAGCGAGCAGTACTTC.

This sequence joins TRBV4-3 and TRBJ2-3; D might be TRBD1 (6 bases). The CDR3 is made up of 16 amino acids. CDR1 and CDR2 (germline): LGHNA, YSLEER. The V end lost 1 base, the J end lost 2 bases, and 13 bases lay between the germline ends. The chain's CDR3 is CASSQGWTEPTDTQYF. The CDR3 region has the DNA TGCGCCAGCAGCCAAGGATGGACAGAACCCACAGATACGCAGTATTTT.

The chain carries TRBV19 and TRBJ2-1; TRBD2 matches at 9 bases. This CDR3 is built from 18 residues. Trimming cost V 5 bases and J 12 bases; bases outside gene matches: 23. CDR1 and CDR2 (germline): LNHDA, SQIVND (reference sequence). CDR3 coding DNA: TGTGCCAGTAGTCCGAAAGCGGGACTAGCAGGCAATACCGGTAGGCAGTTCTTC. Translation gives CASSPKAGLAGNTGRQFF.

In its sample, this clonotype was seen many times. The genes are TRBV6-5 and TRBJ1-6, with TRBD1 matching 9 bases. This CDR3 contains 16 residues. CDR1 and CDR2 from the germline V gene are MNHEY and SVGAGI. J gave up 10 bases and V 4 bases, and 11 bases lay outside the gene matches. The chain's CDR3 is CASSFSSGTGKSPLHF. The CDR3 DNA reads TGTGCCAGCAGTTTCTCCTCCGGGACAGGGAAGTCACCCCTCCACTTT.

V gene TRBV5-6 combines with J gene TRBJ2-7; D is uncertain. The V end was cut by 2 bases, the J end by 6 bases, with 9 bases between. In germline, CDR1 is SGHDT, CDR2 YYEEEE. The CDR3 consists of 12 residues. In DNA form, the CDR3 reads TGTGCCAGCAGCTTTTTTCCCGCCGAGCAGTACTTC. Its protein is CASSFFPAEQYF.

The gene calls are TRBV7-3 and TRBJ2-2; possibly TRBD2 for D (5 bases). V was cut by 1 base and J by 3 bases, with 15 bases left in between. The CDR3 length is 17 residues. CDR1 is SGHTA and CDR2 is FQGTGA in the germline V gene. The CDR3 loop reads CASSLRGFGGYTGELFF. The CDR3 DNA follows: TGTGCCAGCAGCTTAAGGGGTTTCGGAGGATACACCGGGGAGCTGTTTTTT. The entire variable domain, with the rest obtained from reference TRBV7-3 and TRBJ2-2, is as follows: GAGVSQTPSNKVTEKGKYVELRCDPISGHTALYWYRQSLGQGPEFLIYFQGTGAADDSGLPNDRFFAVRPEGSVSTLKIQRTERGDSAVYLCASSLRGFGGYTGELFFGEGSRLTVL.

The chain combines TRBV19 with TRBJ2-7, with D unclear. Germline V gene data show CDR1 as LNHDA and CDR2 as SQIVND (reference sequence). The CDR3 is 15 residues long. V lost 5 bases, J lost 3 bases, and 17 bases lay in between. The CDR3 protein is CASSPSRRASYEQYF. The CDR3 nucleotides are TGTGCCAGTAGTCCCTCCCGACGAGCAAGCTACGAGCAGTACTTC.

V and J are TRBV28 and TRBJ1-5, with unresolved D. CDR3 length equals 14 residues. CDR1 is MDHEN and CDR2 is SYDVKM in the germline V gene. The germline V and J ends were trimmed by 3 bases and 6 bases, with 12 bases remaining between them. The CDR3 DNA reads TGTGCCAGCAGTTTGATAGGTTTGGGTCAGCCCCAGCATTTT. It translates to CASSLIGLGQPQHF.